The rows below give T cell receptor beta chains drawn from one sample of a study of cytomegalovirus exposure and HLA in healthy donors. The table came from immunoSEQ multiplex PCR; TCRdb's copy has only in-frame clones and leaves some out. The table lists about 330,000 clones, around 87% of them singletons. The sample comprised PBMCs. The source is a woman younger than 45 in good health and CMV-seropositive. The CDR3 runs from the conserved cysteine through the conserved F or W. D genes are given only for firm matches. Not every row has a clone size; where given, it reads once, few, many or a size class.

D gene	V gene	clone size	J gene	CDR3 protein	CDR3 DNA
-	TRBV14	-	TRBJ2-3	CASSRLRKSDTQYF	TGTGCCAGCAGCCGTTTGCGTAAGTCAGATACGCAGTATTTT
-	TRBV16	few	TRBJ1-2	CASSQRQNYGYTF	TGTGCCAGCAGCCAAAGACAGAACTATGGCTACACCTTC
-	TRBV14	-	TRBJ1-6	CASTLGGGINSPLHF	TGTGCCAGCACTCTTGGGGGGGGGATCAATTCACCCCTCCACTTT
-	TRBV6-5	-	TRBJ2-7	CASRLGAGGSYEQYF	TGTGCCAGCAGACTAGGGGCGGGCGGATCCTACGAGCAGTACTTC
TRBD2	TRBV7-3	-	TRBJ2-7	CASSLLAGDREQYF	TGTGCCAGCAGCCTACTAGCGGGAGATCGGGAGCAGTACTTC
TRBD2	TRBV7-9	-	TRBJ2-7	CASSFSGRHEQYF	TGTGCCAGCAGCTTTAGCGGGAGACACGAGCAGTACTTC
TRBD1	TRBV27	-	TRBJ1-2	CASSLAGTGAYTF	TGTGCCAGCAGTCTAGCCGGGACAGGGGCTTACACCTTC
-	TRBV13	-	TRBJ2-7	CASSLAGHEQYF	TGTGCCAGCAGCTTAGCAGGCCACGAGCAGTACTTC
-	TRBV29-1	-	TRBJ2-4	CSVELRGELAKNIQYF	TGCAGCGTTGAACTCCGGGGAGAGTTAGCCAAAAACATTCAGTACTTC
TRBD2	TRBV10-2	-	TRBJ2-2	CAGFGGDSNTGELFF	TGCGCCGGCTTTGGGGGGGACTCGAACACCGGGGAGCTGTTTTTT
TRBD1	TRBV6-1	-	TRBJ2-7	CASGTGVSYEQYF	TGTGCCAGCGGGACAGGGGTATCCTACGAGCAGTACTTC
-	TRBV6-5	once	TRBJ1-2	CASTQAHTGYGYTF	TGTGCCAGCACCCAGGCACACACCGGGTATGGCTACACCTTC
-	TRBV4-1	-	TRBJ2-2	CASSRPGELFF	TGCGCCAGCAGCCGACCAGGGGAGCTGTTTTTT
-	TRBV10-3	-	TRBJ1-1	CAVRDTTYTEAFF	TGTGCCGTCCGGGACACGACTTACACTGAAGCTTTCTTT
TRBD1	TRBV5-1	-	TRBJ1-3	CASSSDRGGSGNTIYF	TGCGCCAGCAGCTCAGACAGGGGTGGCTCTGGAAACACCATATATTTT
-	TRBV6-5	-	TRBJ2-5	CASSYSGLGGHETQYF	TGTGCCAGCAGTTACTCCGGGCTGGGTGGGCATGAGACCCAGTACTTC
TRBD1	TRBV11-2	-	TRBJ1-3	CASSLGTGRNTIYF	TGTGCCAGCAGCTTAGGGACAGGGAGAAACACCATATATTTT
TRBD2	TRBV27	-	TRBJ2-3	CASSLSRGLEGTDTQYF	TGTGCCAGCAGTTTATCCCGTGGACTAGAGGGCACAGATACGCAGTATTTT
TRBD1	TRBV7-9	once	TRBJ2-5	CASSLPGGHETQYF	TGTGCCAGCAGCCTGCCAGGGGGTCACGAGACCCAGTACTTC
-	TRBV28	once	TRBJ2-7	CASTGPLEYEQYF	TGTGCCAGCACCGGTCCTTTGGAGTACGAGCAGTACTTC
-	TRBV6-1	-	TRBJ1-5	CASSEAPADQPQHF	TGTGCCAGCAGTGAAGCCCCTGCCGATCAGCCCCAGCATTTT
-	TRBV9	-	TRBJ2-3	CASSVVGAPDTQYF	TGTGCCAGCAGCGTAGTGGGGGCCCCAGATACGCAGTATTTT
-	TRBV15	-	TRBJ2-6	CATSLSGANVLTF	TGTGCCACCAGCCTCTCTGGGGCCAACGTCCTGACTTTC
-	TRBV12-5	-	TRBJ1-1	CASGLGLTANTEAFF	TGTGCTAGTGGTTTGGGATTGACAGCGAACACTGAAGCTTTCTTT
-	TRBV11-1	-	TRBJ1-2	CASSSRGRDYGYTF	TGTGCCAGCAGCTCCCGTGGCAGGGATTATGGCTACACCTTC
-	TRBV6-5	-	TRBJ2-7	CASSSTILEQYF	TGTGCCAGCAGTTCCACTATCCTCGAGCAGTACTTC
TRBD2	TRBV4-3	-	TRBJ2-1	CASSRTSGLYNEQFF	TGCGCCAGCAGCCGGACTAGCGGCCTATACAATGAGCAGTTCTTC
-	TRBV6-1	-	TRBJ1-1	CASKGELPEAFF	TGTGCCAGCAAGGGCGAGCTTCCTGAAGCTTTCTTT
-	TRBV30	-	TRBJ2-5	CAWKPPGMRWMETQYF	TGTGCCTGGAAGCCTCCGGGAATGCGGTGGATGGAGACCCAGTACTTC
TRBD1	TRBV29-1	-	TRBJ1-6	CSVLTGSGPPLHF	TGCAGCGTCCTGACAGGGTCGGGGCCACCCCTCCACTTT
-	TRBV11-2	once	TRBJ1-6	CASSLQGTRSPLHF	TGTGCCAGCAGCTTACAGGGCACGAGATCACCCCTCCACTTT
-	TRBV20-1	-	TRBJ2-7	CSAQTRYEQYF	TGCAGTGCCCAAACTCGGTACGAGCAGTACTTC
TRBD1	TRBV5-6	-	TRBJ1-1	CASSYPGGNTEAFF	TGTGCCAGCAGTTACCCAGGGGGGAACACTGAAGCTTTCTTT
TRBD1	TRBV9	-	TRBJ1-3	CASSVEAFGQGVNTIYF	TGTGCCAGCAGCGTAGAGGCTTTCGGACAGGGGGTTAACACCATATATTTT
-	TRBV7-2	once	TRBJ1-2	CASSLRSHYYTF	TGTGCCAGCAGCTTAAGGAGCCACTACTACACCTTC
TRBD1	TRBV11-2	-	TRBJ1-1	CASSLDSRGHTEAFF	TGTGCCAGCAGCTTAGACTCCAGGGGGCACACTGAAGCTTTCTTT
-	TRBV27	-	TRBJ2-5	CASSSSYQETQYF	TGTGCCAGCAGTAGTTCTTACCAAGAGACCCAGTACTTC
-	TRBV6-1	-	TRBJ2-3	CASSGLGTDTQYF	TGTGCCAGCAGTGGCCTAGGCACAGATACGCAGTATTTT
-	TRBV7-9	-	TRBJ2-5	CASRAGDSQETQYF	TGTGCCAGCAGGGCGGGTGACAGCCAAGAGACCCAGTACTTC
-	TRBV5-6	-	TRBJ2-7	CASRSTSLVEQYF	TGTGCCAGCAGATCAACTAGCCTGGTCGAGCAGTACTTC
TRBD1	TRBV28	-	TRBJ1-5	CASSLRQGSGNQPQHF	TGTGCCAGCAGTCTCCGACAGGGTTCGGGGAATCAGCCCCAGCATTTT
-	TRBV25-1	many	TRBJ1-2	CASSVNYGYTF	TGTGCCAGCAGTGTCAACTATGGCTACACCTTC
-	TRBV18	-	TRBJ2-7	CASSQHALSGDEQYF	TGTGCCAGCTCACAACATGCCCTCTCGGGGGACGAGCAGTACTTC
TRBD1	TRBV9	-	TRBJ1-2	CASSVVVQGARYGYTF	TGTGCCAGCAGCGTAGTTGTACAGGGGGCGCGTTATGGCTACACCTTC
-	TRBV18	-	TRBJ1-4	CASSQEITNEKLFF	TGTGCCAGCTCACAGGAGATAACTAATGAAAAACTGTTTTTT
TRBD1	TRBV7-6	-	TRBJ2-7	CASSPGDRGHEQYF	TGTGCCAGCAGTCCTGGGGACAGGGGGCACGAGCAGTACTTC
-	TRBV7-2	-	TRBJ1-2	CASSRKDTNYGYTF	TGTGCCAGCAGCCGAAAGGACACGAACTATGGCTACACCTTC
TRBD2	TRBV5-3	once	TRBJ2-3	CARSQERGSTSTDTQYF	TGTGCCAGAAGCCAAGAGCGGGGCAGCACTAGCACAGATACGCAGTATTTT
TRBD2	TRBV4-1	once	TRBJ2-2	CASSQEGAGSTGELFF	TGCGCCAGCAGCCAAGAGGGAGCGGGAAGCACCGGGGAGCTGTTTTTT
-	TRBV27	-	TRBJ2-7	CASSFSGYEQYF	TGTGCCAGCAGTTTTTCTGGGTACGAGCAGTACTTC
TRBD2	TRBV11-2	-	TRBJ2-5	CASSLDSRAGGGKTQYF	TGTGCCAGCAGCTTAGACAGTCGAGCGGGAGGAGGAAAGACCCAGTACTTC
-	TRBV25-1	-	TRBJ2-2	CASSELGADTGELFF	TGTGCCAGCAGTGAATTGGGGGCGGACACCGGGGAGCTGTTTTTT
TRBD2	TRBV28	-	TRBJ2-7	CASSPGTSGNEQYF	TGTGCCAGCAGTCCCGGGACTAGCGGGAATGAGCAGTACTTC
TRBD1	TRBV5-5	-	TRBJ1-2	CASSFTGTANYGYTF	TGTGCCAGCAGCTTCACCGGGACAGCTAACTATGGCTACACCTTC
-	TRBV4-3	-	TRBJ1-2	CASSQDRGYYGYTF	TGCGCCAGCAGCCAAGATCGGGGGTACTATGGCTACACCTTC
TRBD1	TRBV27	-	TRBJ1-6	CASSLRGTGLFNSPLHF	TGTGCCAGCAGTTTACGGGGGACAGGCCTTTTCAATTCACCCCTCCACTTT